This T cell receptor beta chain was identified during a study of OX40 agonist ivuxolimab in advanced cancers. Study background: Allowance was made for prior anti-PD-1, anti-PD-L1 or anti-CTLA-4 therapy, and 40% to 45% had some. Study-level results: Averaging showed that CD8+ T cells had more expanded clones than CD4+ did. Normalized T-cell clonal expansion was also low in a subset of nonresponders.

CDR3 length: 15 amino acids. J lost 0 bases, V lost 5 bases, and 3 bases had no gene match. Germline V lookup: CDR1 SGHVS, CDR2 FNYEAQ. For this clone: Antigen unknown.

This table comes from immunoSEQ multiplex PCR, and its TCRdb copy is limited to in-frame clones, with some not included. The repertoire holds roughly 40,000 clones, about nine tenths seen once, with approximately 16% in the top ten. The sequence derives from an adult with an advanced solid tumor such as melanoma, head and neck, liver or kidney cancer. The specimen was CD4+ or CD8+ T cells sorted from blood, collected in a trial of the OX40 agonist ivuxolimab. The J gene is TRBJ2-3, the V gene TRBV7-6, with TRBD1 identical over 9 bases. The CDR3 DNA reads TGTGCCAGCAGCCAGGGACAGGGTAGCACAGATACGCAGTATTTT. It specifies CASSQGQGSTDTQYF.